Listed below are T cell receptor beta chains from one sample, sequenced in a study of T cell responses to AZD1222 COVID-19 vaccine. Sequenced by immunoSEQ multiplex PCR; TCRdb stores in-frame clones only, minus some. The table lists more than 95,000 clones, approximately 90% of them singletons, with about 7.8% in the top ten. This specimen consisted of peripheral blood, obtained on day 0 of AZD1222 vaccination. These receptors all stem from an adult in good health. Each CDR3 is given with its conserved first and last residue. A D gene is named only where the DNA matches it firmly. Size tells how often a clone was seen (once, few, many) or the class of an expanded clone, and some rows leave it out.

>TRBJ2-6|NA|NA|15|TRBV27
TGTGCCAGCAGCCACTCAGGCTCTGGGGCCAACGTCCTGACTTTC
CASSHSGSGANVLTF
>TRBJ2-1|TRBD2|NA|15|TRBV5-4
TGTGCCAGCAGCCCGAAAGAAACCGGGACTACCCTTCTATTCTTC
CASSPKETGTTLLFF
>TRBJ1-2|NA|NA|14|TRBV4-3
TGCGCCAGCAGCCAAGATAAGTGGGGGAATGGCTACACCTTC
CASSQDKWGNGYTF
>TRBJ2-3|NA|once|14|TRBV5-4
TGTGCCAGCAGCTTGGACCAGGGAGGGGGCGCGCAGTATTTT
CASSLDQGGGAQYF
>TRBJ1-1|TRBD1|NA|14|TRBV28
TGTGCCACCAGGCTGGGGACAGCGAACACTGAAGCTTTCTTT
CATRLGTANTEAFF
>TRBJ1-2|NA|NA|14|TRBV2
TGTGCCAGCAGTGGATCGGGGTTGAACTATGGCTACACCTTC
CASSGSGLNYGYTF
>TRBJ2-3|TRBD2|NA|16|TRBV10-3
TGTGCCATCAGTGAGACGGGGGAGACTAGCGGTATTACGCAGTATTTT
CAISETGETSGITQYF
>TRBJ2-7|NA|NA|17|TRBV5-1
TGCGCCAGCAGCTTGGCTTTGGGGCATCAAAGCCGCTACGAGCAGTACTTC
CASSLALGHQSRYEQYF
>TRBJ2-5|NA|NA|14|TRBV7-2
TGTGCCAGCAGCCGGGGACGGTTCCAAGAGACCCAGTACTTC
CASSRGRFQETQYF
>TRBJ1-5|NA|NA|16|TRBV6-4
TGTGCCAGCAGTGTAGGGGACAAATCCTATCCTCAGCCCCAGCATTTT
CASSVGDKSYPQPQHF
>TRBJ1-1|NA|NA|17|TRBV18
TGTGCCAGCTCACCACCGGTCGGGGGCGCGATGAACACTGAAGCTTTCTTT
CASSPPVGGAMNTEAFF
>TRBJ1-5|NA|NA|14|TRBV7-9
TGTGCCAGCAGCCCACAGGGTAACCATCAGCCCCAGCATTTT
CASSPQGNHQPQHF
>TRBJ2-1|NA|NA|14|TRBV2
TGTGCCAACCCAGGGGCTGACGGAGGGAATGAGCAGTTCTTC
CANPGADGGNEQFF
>TRBJ2-1|NA|NA|15|TRBV27
TGTGCCAGCAGCCCCACTAGTTCTTTGGCGAATGAGCAGTTCTTC
CASSPTSSLANEQFF
>TRBJ1-1|NA|NA|11|TRBV2
TGTGCCGGCCTAGGTCCCGCTGAAGCTTTCTTT
CAGLGPAEAFF
>TRBJ2-7|NA|NA|13|TRBV28
TGTGCCAGCACTCGGTCCAGTACCTACGAGCAGTACTTC
CASTRSSTYEQYF
>TRBJ1-2|TRBD1|NA|12|TRBV20-1
TGCAGTGCTAGTGACAGGGGGTATGGCTACACCTTC
CSASDRGYGYTF
>TRBJ2-7|NA|once|14|TRBV7-9
TGTGCCAGCCGAGTCTGGACGGAGTTCGGAGAGCAGTACTTC
CASRVWTEFGEQYF
>TRBJ1-3|TRBD1|NA|17|TRBV5-1
TGCGCCAGCAGCTTGGTCGGACAGGGGCACTCTGGAAACACCATATATTTT
CASSLVGQGHSGNTIYF
>TRBJ1-1|TRBD1|few|15|TRBV2
TGTGCCAGCAGCCAACAGGGGGCGCGGGGCACTGAAGCTTTCTTT
CASSQQGARGTEAFF
>TRBJ2-7|NA|NA|11|TRBV24-1
TGTGCCACCAGTGACACCTACGAGCAGTACTTC
CATSDTYEQYF
>TRBJ1-1|TRBD1|NA|15|TRBV9
TGTGCCAGCAGCGCCACCGGGACAGGGCTCACTGAAGCTTTCTTT
CASSATGTGLTEAFF
>TRBJ1-6|NA|NA|17|TRBV5-1
TGCGCCAGCAGCTCCGCCACCCCCGGGACTAGTAATTCACCCCTCCACTTT
CASSSATPGTSNSPLHF
>TRBJ1-6|NA|NA|17|TRBV6-1
TGTGCCAGCAGTGAACACCATCGGGCCAGCCTGAATTCACCCCTCCACTTT
CASSEHHRASLNSPLHF
>TRBJ2-3|NA|NA|11|TRBV19
TGTGCCAGTACCGACACAGATACGCAGTATTTT
CASTDTDTQYF
>TRBJ2-2|NA|NA|18|TRBV28
TGTGCCAGCAGTTTCCCCCGGAGGGGGGAGGCGAATACCGGGGAGCTGTTTTTT
CASSFPRRGEANTGELFF
>TRBJ2-7|NA|NA|15|TRBV18
TGTGCCAGCTCACCAGATCCACAGGGTCAAGTCGAGCAGTACTTC
CASSPDPQGQVEQYF
>TRBJ1-2|TRBD1|NA|16|TRBV28
TGTGCCAGCAGTTTGCCAGGGGGCGCCGCAACCTATGGCTACACCTTC
CASSLPGGAATYGYTF
>TRBJ2-7|NA|NA|13|TRBV28
TGTGCCAGCCGTCACAGGGTTTCGTACGAGCAGTACTTC
CASRHRVSYEQYF
>TRBJ1-1|NA|NA|14|TRBV7-8
TGTGCCAGCAGCTTACAGGGAGGGAACACTGAAGCTTTCTTT
CASSLQGGNTEAFF
>TRBJ2-7|TRBD2|NA|13|TRBV7-2
TGTGCCAGCAGCTTAGCGGCGGGGGGCCGGCAGTACTTC
CASSLAAGGRQYF
>TRBJ1-2|TRBD1|NA|13|TRBV5-1
TGCGCCAGCAGCTTTGAGGGGGCCTATGGCTACACCTTC
CASSFEGAYGYTF
>TRBJ2-3|NA|NA|16|TRBV7-2
TGTGCCAGCAGCTTAGGCCATGAAGGAGGATTAGATACGCAGTATTTT
CASSLGHEGGLDTQYF
>TRBJ2-5|TRBD2|once|13|TRBV10-3
TGTGCCATCAGTGGGGGAGGGGAAGAGACCCAGTACTTC
CAISGGGEETQYF
>TRBJ2-5|NA|NA|17|TRBV14
TGTGCCAGCAGCCAAGGATACAGCCTCTACCTACAAGAGACCCAGTACTTC
CASSQGYSLYLQETQYF
>TRBJ2-1|NA|NA|15|TRBV24-1
TGTGCCACCAGTGATCCATCAGGGGCCGGCAATGAGCAGTTCTTC
CATSDPSGAGNEQFF
>TRBJ1-1|NA|NA|16|TRBV19
TGTGCCAGTAGTATAGTCGGGGCCTCAGGGAACACTGAAGCTTTCTTT
CASSIVGASGNTEAFF
>TRBJ1-5|NA|NA|13|TRBV4-3
TGCGCCAGCAGCCAAGCCCACAATCAGCCCCAGCATTTT
CASSQAHNQPQHF
>TRBJ1-2|NA|once|12|TRBV28
TGTGCCAGCAGTTTAAAGGGGACTGGCTACACCTTC
CASSLKGTGYTF
>TRBJ2-7|TRBD1|NA|14|TRBV5-1
TGCGCCAGCAGCGAACAGGGGATGATGGACGAGCAGTACTTC
CASSEQGMMDEQYF
>TRBJ2-1|TRBD1|NA|15|TRBV5-4
TGTGCCAGCAGCTTGGTGACAGGGGTCTACAATGAGCAGTTCTTC
CASSLVTGVYNEQFF
>TRBJ1-1|NA|once|12|TRBV19
TGTGCCAGTAGTATTATCTCCGGAGGAGCTTTCTTT
CASSIISGGAFF
>TRBJ2-1|NA|NA|14|TRBV28
TGTGCCAGCAGTCCACCCGGGCCCCGGGATGAGCAGTTCTTC
CASSPPGPRDEQFF
>TRBJ1-1|NA|NA|13|TRBV5-1
TGCGCCAGCAGCTTCGATCTGAACACTGAAGCTTTCTTT
CASSFDLNTEAFF
>TRBJ1-1|TRBD1|NA|14|TRBV18
TGTGCCAGCTCGTCAGGGGGCGGTAGCACTGAAGCTTTCTTT
CASSSGGGSTEAFF
>TRBJ2-2|TRBD1|NA|16|TRBV7-9
TGTGCCAGCAGCCCAAGGGGTGACAGGGGGTCCGGGGAGCTGTTTTTT
CASSPRGDRGSGELFF
>TRBJ2-5|TRBD1|NA|14|TRBV6-5
TGTGCCAGCAGTTCGCAGGGGGCCCAAGAGACCCAGTACTTC
CASSSQGAQETQYF
>TRBJ2-3|NA|NA|12|TRBV7-2
TGTGCCAGCAGCTTAGTGTGGGATACGCAGTATTTT
CASSLVWDTQYF
>TRBJ2-5|TRBD2|NA|17|TRBV5-4
TGTGCCAGCAGCTTGGGGGGACTAGCGGGGGATATGGAGACCCAGTACTTC
CASSLGGLAGDMETQYF
>TRBJ1-5|NA|NA|15|TRBV28
TGTGCCAGCAGTTTACCCAGTACCATCAATCAGCCCCAGCATTTT
CASSLPSTINQPQHF